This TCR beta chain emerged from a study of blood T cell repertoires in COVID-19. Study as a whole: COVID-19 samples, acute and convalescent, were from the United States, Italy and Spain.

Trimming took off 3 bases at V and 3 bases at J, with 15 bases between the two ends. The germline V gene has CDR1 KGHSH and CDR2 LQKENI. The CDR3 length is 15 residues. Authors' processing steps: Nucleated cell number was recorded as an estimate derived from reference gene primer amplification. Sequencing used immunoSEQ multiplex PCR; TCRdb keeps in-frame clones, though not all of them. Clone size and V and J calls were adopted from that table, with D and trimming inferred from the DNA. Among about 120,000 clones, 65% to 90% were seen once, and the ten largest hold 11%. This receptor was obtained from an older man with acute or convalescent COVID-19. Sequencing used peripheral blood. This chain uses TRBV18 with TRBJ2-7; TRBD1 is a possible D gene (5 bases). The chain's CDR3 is CASSPSVGVNYEQYF. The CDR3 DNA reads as TGTGCCAGCTCACCGTCGGTAGGGGTGAACTACGAGCAGTACTTC.